This paragraph covers one T cell receptor beta chain sequence. Its antigen is still unknown. The PCR had 60 Vbeta and 13 Jbeta primers. Here immunoSEQ multiplex PCR was the method, and the copy in TCRdb shows in-frame clones only, minus some. Among around 280,000 clones listed, about 90% were seen once. This sample was included in a study of cytomegalovirus exposure and HLA in healthy donors. Study findings and constraints: Equally common other TCR beta chains were less clonally expanded than HLA-associated ones, a later analysis found.

Sequencing used PBMCs. The origin of this receptor is a woman in her late teens or twenties in good health and CMV-seronegative.

This chain's CDR3 is CAWSDGGKSEQFF. The CDR3 DNA follows: TGTGCCTGGAGTGACGGGGGAAAGAGCGAGCAGTTCTTC. V gene TRBV30 combines with J gene TRBJ2-1, with a tentative D call TRBD2 (6 bases). V was pared by 1 base and J by 10 bases, with 14 bases between. Per the germline V gene, CDR1 is GTSNPN and CDR2 is SVGIG (reference sequence). CDR3 length equals 13 residues. The variable domain in full, completed from reference TRBV30 and TRBJ2-1, reads SQTIHQWPATLVQPVGSPLSLECTVEGTSNPNLYWYRQAAGRGLQLLFYSVGIGQISSEVPQNLSASRPQDRQFILSSKKLLLSDSGFYLCAWSDGGKSEQFFGPGTRLTVL.